This TCR beta chain was identified during a study of post-analysis software for immune sequencing data. Study overall: Relapsing-remitting, secondary progressive and progressive-relapsing forms made up the multiple sclerosis disease courses.

This clonotype has just one count. What it recognizes is unknown. Regarding the study as a whole: Samples made in the same batch grouped tightly together by F measure. People with multiple sclerosis had a significantly lower normalized Chao1 diversity than controls did.

cDNA libraries for TCR beta contained unique molecular identifiers. Input of about 0.95 to 11 million T cells yielded a few hundred thousand cDNA molecules. TCRdb used MiXCR to reprocess the PCR reads, holding one entry per CDR3 protein. In the table there are hundreds of thousands of distinct CDR3 sequences, approximately 53% of which are singletons. The receptor comes from a girl aged 10-17 years with multiple sclerosis. What was sequenced was blood.

The CDR3 here is CASSEAGPARQYF. The CDR3 DNA sequence: TGTGCCAGCAGTGAGGCCGGACCGGCGCGGCAGTACTTC. The chain recombines TRBV6-1 with TRBJ2-7; D not certain. Germline V lookup: CDR1 MNHNS, CDR2 SASEGT. Trimming left V 3 bases short and J 9 bases short, with 15 bases between. CDR3 size: 13 residues.